This T cell receptor (beta chain) comes out of a study of T cells after yellow fever vaccination. On the study more broadly: Those fractions that held only low numbers of cells were prepared using the SMART-Seq v4 Ultra Low Input RNA kit.

CDR1 and CDR2 from the germline V gene are GTSNPN and SVGIG (reference sequence). The CDR3 spans 13 residues. The V and J ends lost 2 bases and 1 base respectively, with 8 bases between them. To note about this clonotype: The antigen is unknown.

Findings of the study overall: Abundant contaminating clonotypes from the bulk population could appear in FACS-sorted repertoires.

5'RACE template switching generated TCR cDNA, adding a universal primer site and UMIs. TCRdb processed the 5' RACE reads anew with MiXCR; each CDR3 protein has one entry. The table lists about 260,000 distinct CDR3 sequences, about 5.2% of them singletons, with roughly 3% in the top ten. This specimen was CD4+ T cells sorted from PBMCs, taken on the day of the yellow fever booster vaccination. The sequence derives from a man younger than 35 who received the YFV17D yellow fever vaccine. This chain links TRBV30 with TRBJ1-1; D is uncertain. CDR3 DNA: TGTGCCTGGAGTTTGGCGGGGAACACTGAAGCTTTCTTT. Its protein product is CAWSLAGNTEAFF.